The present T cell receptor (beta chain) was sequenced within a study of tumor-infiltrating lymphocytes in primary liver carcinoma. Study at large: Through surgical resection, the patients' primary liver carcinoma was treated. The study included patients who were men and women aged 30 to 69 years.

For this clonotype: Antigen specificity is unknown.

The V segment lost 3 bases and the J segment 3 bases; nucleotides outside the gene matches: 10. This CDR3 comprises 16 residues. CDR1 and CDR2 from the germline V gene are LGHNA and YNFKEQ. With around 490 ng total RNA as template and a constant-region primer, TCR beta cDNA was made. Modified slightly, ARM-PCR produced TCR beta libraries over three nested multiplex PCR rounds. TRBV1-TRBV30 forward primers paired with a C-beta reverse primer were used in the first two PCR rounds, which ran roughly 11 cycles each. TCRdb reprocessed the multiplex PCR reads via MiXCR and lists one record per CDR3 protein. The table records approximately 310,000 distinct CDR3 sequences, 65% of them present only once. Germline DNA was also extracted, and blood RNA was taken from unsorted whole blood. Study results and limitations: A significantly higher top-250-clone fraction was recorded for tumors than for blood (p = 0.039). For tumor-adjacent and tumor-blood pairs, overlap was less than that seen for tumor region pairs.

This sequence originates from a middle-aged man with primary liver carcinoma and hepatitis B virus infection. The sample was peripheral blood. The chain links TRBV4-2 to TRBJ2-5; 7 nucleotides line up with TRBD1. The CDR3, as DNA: TGTGCCAGCAGCCACACCGGGCAGGGGGTCGAAGAGACCCAGTACTTC. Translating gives CASSHTGQGVEETQYF.